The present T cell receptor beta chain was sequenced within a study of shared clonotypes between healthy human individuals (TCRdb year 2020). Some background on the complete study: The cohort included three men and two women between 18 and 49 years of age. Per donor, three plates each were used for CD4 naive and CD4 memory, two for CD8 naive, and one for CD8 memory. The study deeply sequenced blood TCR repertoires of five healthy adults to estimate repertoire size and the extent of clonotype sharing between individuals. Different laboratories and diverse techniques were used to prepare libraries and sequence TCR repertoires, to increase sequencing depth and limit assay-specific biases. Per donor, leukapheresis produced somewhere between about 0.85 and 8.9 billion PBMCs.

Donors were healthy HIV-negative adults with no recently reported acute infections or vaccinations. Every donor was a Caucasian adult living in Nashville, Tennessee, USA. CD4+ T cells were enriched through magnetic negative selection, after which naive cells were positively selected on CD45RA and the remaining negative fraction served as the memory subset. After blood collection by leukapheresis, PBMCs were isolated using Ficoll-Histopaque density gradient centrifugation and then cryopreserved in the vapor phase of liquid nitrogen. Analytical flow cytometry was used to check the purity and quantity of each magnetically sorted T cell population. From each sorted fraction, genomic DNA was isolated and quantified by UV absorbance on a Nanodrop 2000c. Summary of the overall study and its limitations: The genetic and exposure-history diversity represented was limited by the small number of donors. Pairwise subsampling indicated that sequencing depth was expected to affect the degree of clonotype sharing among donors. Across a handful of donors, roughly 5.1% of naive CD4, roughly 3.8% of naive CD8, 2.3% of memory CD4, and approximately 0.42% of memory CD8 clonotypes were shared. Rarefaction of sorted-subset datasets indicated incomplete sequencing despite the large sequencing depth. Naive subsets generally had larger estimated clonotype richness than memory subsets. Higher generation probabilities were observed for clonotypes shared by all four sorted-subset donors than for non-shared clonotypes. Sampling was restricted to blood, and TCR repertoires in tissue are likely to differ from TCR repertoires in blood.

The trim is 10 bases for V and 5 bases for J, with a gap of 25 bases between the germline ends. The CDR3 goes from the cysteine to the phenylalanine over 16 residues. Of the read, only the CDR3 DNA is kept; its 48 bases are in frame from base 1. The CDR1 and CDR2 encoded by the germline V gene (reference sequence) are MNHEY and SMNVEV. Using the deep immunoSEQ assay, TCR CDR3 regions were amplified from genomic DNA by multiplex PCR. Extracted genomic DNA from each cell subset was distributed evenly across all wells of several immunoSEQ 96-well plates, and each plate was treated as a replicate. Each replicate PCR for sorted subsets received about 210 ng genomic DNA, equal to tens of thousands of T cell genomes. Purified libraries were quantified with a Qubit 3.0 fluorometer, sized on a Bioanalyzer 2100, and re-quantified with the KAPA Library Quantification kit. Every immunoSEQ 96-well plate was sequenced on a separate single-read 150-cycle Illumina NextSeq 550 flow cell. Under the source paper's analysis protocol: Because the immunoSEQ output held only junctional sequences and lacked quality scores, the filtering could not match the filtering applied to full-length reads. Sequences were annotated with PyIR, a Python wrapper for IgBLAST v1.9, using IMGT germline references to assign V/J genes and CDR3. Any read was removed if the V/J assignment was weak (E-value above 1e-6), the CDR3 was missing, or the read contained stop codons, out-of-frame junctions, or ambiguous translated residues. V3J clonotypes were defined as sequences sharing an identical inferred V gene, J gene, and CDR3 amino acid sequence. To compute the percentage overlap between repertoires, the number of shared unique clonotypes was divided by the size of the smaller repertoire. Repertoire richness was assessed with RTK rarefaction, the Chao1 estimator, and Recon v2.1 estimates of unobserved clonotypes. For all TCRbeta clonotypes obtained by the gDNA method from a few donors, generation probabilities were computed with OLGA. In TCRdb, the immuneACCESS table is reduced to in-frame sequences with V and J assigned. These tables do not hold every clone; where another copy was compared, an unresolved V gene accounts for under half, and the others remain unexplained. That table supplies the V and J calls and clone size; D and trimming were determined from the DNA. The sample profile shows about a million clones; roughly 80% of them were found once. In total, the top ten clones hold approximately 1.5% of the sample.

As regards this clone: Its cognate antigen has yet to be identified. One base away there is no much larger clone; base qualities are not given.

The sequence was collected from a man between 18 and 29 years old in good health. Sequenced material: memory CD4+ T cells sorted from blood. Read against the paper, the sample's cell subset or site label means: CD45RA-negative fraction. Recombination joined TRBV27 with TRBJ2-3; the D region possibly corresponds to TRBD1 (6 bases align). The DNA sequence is TGTGCCACCAGGGGAAACTCAATAAGAGAAATAGATACGCAGTATTTT. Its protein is CATRGNSIREIDTQYF.